This T cell receptor beta chain is from a study of blood T cell repertoires in COVID-19. Across the study: The study drew acute and convalescent COVID-19 samples from the United States, Italy and Spain. Sample material is recorded as cDNA or gDNA derived from T cells, B-cell-depleted T cells, or PBMCs.

Germline loops: CDR1 MDHEN, CDR2 SYDVKM. The CDR3 is 15 residues long. The V gene end was trimmed by 6 bases and the J gene end by 7 bases; junction bases not matched to a gene: 8. Per the original methods: The authors estimated nucleated cell counts from reference gene primer amplification. Only in-frame clones appear in the TCRdb table, and some are missing; sequencing was by immunoSEQ multiplex PCR. V and J calls and clone size are given by that table; D and trimming were obtained from the DNA. This sample carries about 35,000 clones, 77% of them seen once, and the ten largest clones take 15% to 20%.

This receptor was taken from a human donor in a cohort sampled during active COVID-19. This sequence joins TRBV28 and TRBJ2-2, with 10 bases identical to TRBD2. Sequencing was done on a sample of peripheral blood. The CDR3 is CASRISGGRSGELFF. The CDR3 DNA follows: TGTGCCAGCAGAATTAGCGGGGGGAGGAGCGGGGAGCTGTTTTTT.